This TCR beta chain was documented in a study of spatial heterogeneity in lung cancer. This clonotype showed up just a few times. Its matching antigen is unknown. Each CDR3 protein is one row after TCRdb ran MiXCR on the 5' RACE reads. This sample carries tens of thousands of distinct CDR3 sequences, about 12% of them seen once, and the ten largest clones take roughly 39%. As to time point: sample taken at primary tumor resection. Material for sequencing was whole RNA from tumor, nontumor lung or frozen PBMC, left unsorted. The length of the CDR3 is 14 residues. Trimming cost V 0 bases and J 4 bases; bases outside gene matches: 2. Germline CDR1 is SGHRS and CDR2 is YFSETQ. Findings and limits, study-wide: Ubiquitous, expanded tumor-derived TCRs were more frequently observed in blood at resection than at follow-up.

This TCR was sampled from a male donor with early-stage non-small cell lung cancer. The chain joins TRBV5-1 to TRBJ2-3; 7 nucleotides match TRBD1. The sample in question was PBMCs, obtained at surgery. The CDR3 protein is CASSLEGAPDTQYF. DNA of the CDR3: TGCGCCAGCAGCTTGGAGGGGGCCCCAGATACGCAGTATTTT.